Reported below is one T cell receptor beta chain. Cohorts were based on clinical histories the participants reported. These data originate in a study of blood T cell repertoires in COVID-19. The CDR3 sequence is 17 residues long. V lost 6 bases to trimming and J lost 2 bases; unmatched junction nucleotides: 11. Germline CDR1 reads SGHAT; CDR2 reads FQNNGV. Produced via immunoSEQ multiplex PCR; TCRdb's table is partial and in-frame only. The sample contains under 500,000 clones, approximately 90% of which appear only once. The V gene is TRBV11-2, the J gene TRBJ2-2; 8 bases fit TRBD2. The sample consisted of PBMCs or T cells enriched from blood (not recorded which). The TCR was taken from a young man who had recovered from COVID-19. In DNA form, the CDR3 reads TGTGCCAGCAGATTTAGTGGCGGGAGGTTTAACACCGGGGAGCTGTTTTTT. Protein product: CASRFSGGRFNTGELFF.